This T cell receptor (beta chain) was recorded in a study of OX40 agonist ivuxolimab in advanced cancers. The method was immunoSEQ multiplex PCR; TCRdb's version includes in-frame clones alone and lacks a portion of them. The sample shows 100,000 to 130,000 clones, 80% to 95% of them seen only once. The clonotype was recovered from an adult with an advanced solid tumor such as melanoma, head and neck, liver or kidney cancer. Specimen: CD4+ or CD8+ T cells sorted from blood, collected in a trial of the OX40 agonist ivuxolimab.

For the CDR3, the DNA is TGTGCCAGCAGTTACTCGAAGTATGGGAGTCAGCCCCAGCATTTT. As protein: CASSYSKYGSQPQHF. V gene TRBV6-5 combines with J gene TRBJ1-5; D is unclear. The CDR3 is 15 amino acids. Trimming removed 0 bases at V and 6 bases at J, with 12 bases between. The germline V gene encodes CDR1 MNHEY and CDR2 SVGAGI.